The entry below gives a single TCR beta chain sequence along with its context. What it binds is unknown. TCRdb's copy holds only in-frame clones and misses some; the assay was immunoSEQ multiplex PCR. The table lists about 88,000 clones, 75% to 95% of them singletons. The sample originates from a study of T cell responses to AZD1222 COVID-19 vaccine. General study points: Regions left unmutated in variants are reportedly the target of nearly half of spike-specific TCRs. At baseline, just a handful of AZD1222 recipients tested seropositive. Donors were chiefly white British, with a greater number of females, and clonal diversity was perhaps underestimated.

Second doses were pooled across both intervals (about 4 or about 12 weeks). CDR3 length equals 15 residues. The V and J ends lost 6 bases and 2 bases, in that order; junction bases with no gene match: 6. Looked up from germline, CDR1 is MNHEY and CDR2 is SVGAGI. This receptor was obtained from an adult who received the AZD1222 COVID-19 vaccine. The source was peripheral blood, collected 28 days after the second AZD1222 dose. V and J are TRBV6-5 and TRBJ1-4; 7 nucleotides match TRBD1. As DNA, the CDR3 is TGTGCCAGCAGGATAGGACAGGATACTAATGAAAAACTGTTTTTT. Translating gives CASRIGQDTNEKLFF.